Below are 2 T cell receptor beta chains sequenced from a single sample in a study of T-cell memory formation after mild COVID-19. TCRdb fed the 5' RACE reads into MiXCR, producing one record per CDR3 protein. The sample includes about 310,000 distinct CDR3 sequences, less than 20% of them seen just once. The sample comprised PBMCs or a T cell subset sorted from them (not recorded which). The receptors were gathered from a man in his late teens or twenties who had mild COVID-19 (a few samples of this study predate the infection). Cell type and time point are not known.

V usage is TRBV12-3 or TRBV12-4 and J usage is TRBJ1-2; D is perhaps TRBD1 (5 bases). This CDR3 contains 13 residues. V lost 2 bases and J 8 bases, leaving 12 bases between the germline ends. The CDR3 region has the DNA TGTGCCAGCAGTTTAAGGACAAACAACGGCTACACCTTC. Translating it yields CASSLRTNNGYTF.

This clonotype was seen only a few times. The V call is TRBV27, the J call TRBJ1-2; 7 nucleotides agree with TRBD1. Germline CDR1 MNHEY, CDR2 SMNVEV (reference sequence). This CDR3 comprises 16 residues. The V and J ends lost 0 bases and 5 bases, in that order; junction bases with no gene match: 9. CDR3 nucleotide sequence: TGTGCCAGCAGTTTATCTACGACAGGGAATGTGTATGGCTACACCTTC. This codes for CASSLSTTGNVYGYTF.